These 10 T cell receptor beta chains share one sample of origin, sequenced in a study of Ad26.COV2.S vaccination and SARS-CoV-2 variants (TCRdb year 2021). The library was prepared using the immunoSEQ multiplex PCR assay. Here the immuneACCESS table is served through TCRdb, limited to in-frame sequences with V and J called. Missing clones are a known gap in these copies; in checked studies unresolved V genes cover under half, and the rest lacks a known reason. The sample data list hundreds of thousands of clones, and more than 70% of these were observed just once. The ten largest clones represent roughly 1.5% of the sample. The sample's treatment or condition label is to be understood as: around 19 received Ad26.COV2.S at low or high dose, single or two shots; several received placebo; per-sample allocation not given. For vaccine and placebo recipients, repertoires were sequenced using samples collected on day 63 after the first injection.

Sequencing used peripheral blood, obtained in a trial of Ad26.COV2.S vaccine versus placebo. The receptors originated from a person aged 18-60 years who received the Ad26.COV2.S COVID-19 vaccine or a placebo.

The CDR3 here is CASSSPAGSYEQYF. The CDR3 nucleotides read TGTGCCAGCAGCTCCCCGGCGGGATCTTACGAGCAGTACTTC. The genes are TRBV5-4 and TRBJ2-7; a weak D match, TRBD2 (6 bases). The CDR3 spans 14 residues. V shed 3 bases and J shed 4 bases, with 14 bases lying between them. CDR1 SGHNT and CDR2 YYREEE come from the germline V gene (reference sequence).

This chain links TRBV27 with TRBJ2-2; tentative D call: TRBD2 (5 bases). CDR1 is MNHEY and CDR2 is SMNVEV in the germline V gene (reference sequence). V was cut by 1 base and J by 7 bases, with 7 bases left in between. The CDR3 has 13 residues. CDR3 amino acids: CASSLWERGELFF. The DNA of the CDR3 is TGTGCCAGCAGTTTATGGGAGCGCGGGGAGCTGTTTTTT.

The V gene is TRBV15, the J gene TRBJ1-6; D unclear. V lost 3 bases, J lost 0 bases, and 12 bases lay in between. Germline V lookup: CDR1 LNHNV, CDR2 YYDKDF (reference sequence). The CDR3 extends over 17 amino acids. This chain's CDR3 is CATSREPQSSYNSPLHF. In DNA, the CDR3 is TGTGCCACCAGCAGGGAGCCTCAGAGCTCCTATAATTCACCCCTCCACTTT.

CDR3 residues: CASSLAGIHYEQYF. The CDR3 nucleotides are TGTGCCAGCAGTTTAGCCGGGATTCACTACGAGCAGTACTTC. The V call is TRBV27, the J call TRBJ2-7; tentative D call: TRBD2 (5 bases). Germline CDR1 and CDR2: MNHEY and SMNVEV (reference sequence). There are 14 residues in the CDR3. Trimming shortened V by 2 bases and J by 3 bases, and 11 bases separated the two germline ends.

The rearrangement joins TRBV7-2 to TRBJ1-1; TRBD1 aligns across 9 bases. Germline V gene data show CDR1 as SGHTA and CDR2 as FQGNSA. The CDR3 totals 12 residues. J lost 11 bases, V lost 2 bases, and 3 bases had no gene match. In DNA, the CDR3 is TGTGCCAGCAGCTTACAAGGGACAGGGGCTTTCTTT. Translation: CASSLQGTGAFF.

About this clone itself: This sample includes further DNA sequences coding for the same CDR3. The chain recombines TRBV12-3 or TRBV12-4 with TRBJ1-5, with D maybe TRBD1 (5 bases). CDR3 size: 13 residues. V lost 3 bases to trimming and J lost 5 bases, with 8 bases between them. The CDR3, as DNA: TGTGCCAGCAGTTTCGGGGGGGATCAGCCCCAGCATTTT. Encoded protein: CASSFGGDQPQHF.

This chain uses TRBV27 with TRBJ2-7, with 11 bases identical to TRBD2. The length of the CDR3 is 15 residues. Trimming took 5 bases from V and 2 from J; bases not matched to a gene: 5. Germline V gives CDR1 MNHEY, CDR2 SMNVEV (reference sequence). The CDR3 DNA reads TGTGCCAGCAGTCCATGGGGACTAGCGGCCTACGAGCAGTACTTC. Its translation is CASSPWGLAAYEQYF.

This clone has only a few counts. This chain links TRBV7-8 with TRBJ1-5, with D perhaps TRBD1 (6 bases). Trimming pared 5 bases from V and 5 bases from J, leaving 10 bases between. The CDR3 consists of 13 residues. CDR1 and CDR2 (germline): SGHVS, FQNEAQ. The chain's CDR3 is CASSRQVDQPQHF. The CDR3 region has the DNA TGTGCCAGCAGCCGACAGGTTGATCAGCCCCAGCATTTT.

This chain links TRBV5-1 with TRBJ1-5; D is possibly TRBD1 (5 bases). CDR1 SGHRS and CDR2 YFSETQ come from the germline V gene. Trimming took off 2 bases at V and 1 base at J, with 7 bases between the two ends. The CDR3 totals 14 residues. CDR3 DNA: TGCGCCAGCAGCTTTGGGGACAGCAATCAGCCCCAGCATTTT. Translating it yields CASSFGDSNQPQHF.

The chain has TRBV19 and TRBJ1-4; 9 bases are a match to TRBD1. V lost 0 bases and J lost 0; bases outside the gene matches: 8. Germline V gene data show CDR1 as LNHDA and CDR2 as SQIVND (reference sequence). The CDR3 has 19 amino acids. DNA of the CDR3: TGTGCCAGTAGTATAGATGCCGGGACAGGGTATCCAACTAATGAAAAACTGTTTTTT. Protein: CASSIDAGTGYPTNEKLFF.